Reported below is one T cell receptor beta chain. The antigen is undetermined. Other DNA sequences from this sample encode an identical CDR3 as well. Trimming removed 6 bases from V and 4 bases from J; junction bases left unmatched: 4. The V gene's germline CDR1 is SQVTM and CDR2 ANQGSEA. The CDR3 spans 12 residues. Positive CCR7 selection of CD45RO-negative cells yielded the naive CD8 cells, and terminally differentiated effector memory CD45RA+ cells were excluded. The record originates from a study of shared clonotypes between healthy human individuals. Turning to the study itself: Aged 18 to 49, the donors were a couple of women and a few men. General observations from the study: Estimated richness values were generally larger in naive subsets than in memory subsets.

Assay used: immunoSEQ multiplex PCR; TCRdb lists only in-frame clones, some missing. Of some 2.1 million clones in the sample, just under 95% were seen once. This rearrangement joins TRBV29-1 to TRBJ1-2; 8 bases agree with TRBD1. This TCR derives from a man aged 18 to 30 in good health. Some clones in this sample may be carry-over from other donors' samples. Sequencing used naive CD8+ T cells from PBMCs. Written as DNA, the CDR3 is TGCAGCGTAGGGACAGGCTTCTATGGCTACACCTTC. It encodes CSVGTGFYGYTF.